This T cell receptor (beta chain) was captured by sequencing in a study of radiotherapy plus CTLA-4 blockade in lung cancer. Study-level information: Patients showed objective responses in 18% of cases, and disease control was achieved by under 40%.

CDR1 SGHNT and CDR2 YYREEE come from the germline V gene (reference sequence). The germline V and J ends were trimmed by 4 bases and 5 bases, with 12 bases remaining between them. CDR3 length equals 13 residues. Clones were read by immunoSEQ multiplex PCR, and TCRdb kept only the in-frame ones, dropping some. The sample has about 73,000 clones; about nine tenths are singletons. The sequencing here drew on peripheral blood, taken from a patient treated with radiotherapy plus ipilimumab. The TCR was taken from a human donor with non-small cell lung cancer that progressed on radiotherapy plus ipilimumab. The V call is TRBV5-4, the J call TRBJ1-1, with unresolved D. The CDR3 sequence is CASSGYEGTEAFF. DNA for the CDR3: TGTGCCAGCAGCGGTTATGAAGGGACTGAAGCTTTCTTT.